This T cell receptor beta chain was sequenced in a study of vaccination effects on CD4 cells after COVID-19. Note on this clone: Its antigen is unknown.

CDR3 length: 15 residues. Per the germline V gene, CDR1 is SGHVS and CDR2 is FQNEAQ. Trimming shortened V by 3 bases and J by 7 bases, and 16 bases separated the two germline ends. ViraFEST expansion of antigen-specific CD4+ T cells with viral peptide pools preceded sequencing. Upon completion of approximately ten days in culture, CD4+ T cells were isolated. Among the vaccine recipients, none had a prior SARS-CoV-2 infection, and nucleocapsid antibodies were negative. TCRdb keeps only in-frame clones here, not all; method: immunoSEQ multiplex PCR. The repertoire holds 52,000 or so clones, with about two thirds as singletons.

Sequencing was performed on CD4+ T cells from PBMCs cultured with SARS-CoV-2 spike peptides, taken before COVID-19 vaccination. This sequence joins TRBV7-8 and TRBJ1-5; maybe TRBD1 (5 bases). This clonotype was obtained from a human donor who received a COVID-19 vaccine. In DNA form, the CDR3 reads TGTGCCAGCAGCTTGTTCTCCGTCGGGGGACAGCCCCAGCATTTT. It translates to CASSLFSVGGQPQHF. The full variable domain, with the rest looked up from reference TRBV7-8 and TRBJ1-5, is GAGVSQSPRYKVAKRGQDVALRCDPISGHVSLFWYQQALGQGPEFLTYFQNEAQLDKSGLPSDRFFAERPEGSVSTLKIQRTQQEDSAVYLCASSLFSVGGQPQHFGDGTRLSIL.